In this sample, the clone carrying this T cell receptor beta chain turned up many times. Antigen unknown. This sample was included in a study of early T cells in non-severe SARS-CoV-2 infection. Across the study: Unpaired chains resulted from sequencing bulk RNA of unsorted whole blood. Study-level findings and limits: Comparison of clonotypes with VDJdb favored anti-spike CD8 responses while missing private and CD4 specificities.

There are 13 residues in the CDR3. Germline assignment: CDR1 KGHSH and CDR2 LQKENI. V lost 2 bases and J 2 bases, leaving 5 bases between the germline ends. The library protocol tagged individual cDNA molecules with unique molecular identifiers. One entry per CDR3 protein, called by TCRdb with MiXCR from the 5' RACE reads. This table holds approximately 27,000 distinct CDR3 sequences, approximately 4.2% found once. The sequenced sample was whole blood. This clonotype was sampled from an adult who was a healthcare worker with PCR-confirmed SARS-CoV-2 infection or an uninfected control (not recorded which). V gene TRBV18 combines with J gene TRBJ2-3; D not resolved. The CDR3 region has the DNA TGTGCCAGCTCACCAATTATCACAGATACGCAGTATTTT. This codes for CASSPIITDTQYF.